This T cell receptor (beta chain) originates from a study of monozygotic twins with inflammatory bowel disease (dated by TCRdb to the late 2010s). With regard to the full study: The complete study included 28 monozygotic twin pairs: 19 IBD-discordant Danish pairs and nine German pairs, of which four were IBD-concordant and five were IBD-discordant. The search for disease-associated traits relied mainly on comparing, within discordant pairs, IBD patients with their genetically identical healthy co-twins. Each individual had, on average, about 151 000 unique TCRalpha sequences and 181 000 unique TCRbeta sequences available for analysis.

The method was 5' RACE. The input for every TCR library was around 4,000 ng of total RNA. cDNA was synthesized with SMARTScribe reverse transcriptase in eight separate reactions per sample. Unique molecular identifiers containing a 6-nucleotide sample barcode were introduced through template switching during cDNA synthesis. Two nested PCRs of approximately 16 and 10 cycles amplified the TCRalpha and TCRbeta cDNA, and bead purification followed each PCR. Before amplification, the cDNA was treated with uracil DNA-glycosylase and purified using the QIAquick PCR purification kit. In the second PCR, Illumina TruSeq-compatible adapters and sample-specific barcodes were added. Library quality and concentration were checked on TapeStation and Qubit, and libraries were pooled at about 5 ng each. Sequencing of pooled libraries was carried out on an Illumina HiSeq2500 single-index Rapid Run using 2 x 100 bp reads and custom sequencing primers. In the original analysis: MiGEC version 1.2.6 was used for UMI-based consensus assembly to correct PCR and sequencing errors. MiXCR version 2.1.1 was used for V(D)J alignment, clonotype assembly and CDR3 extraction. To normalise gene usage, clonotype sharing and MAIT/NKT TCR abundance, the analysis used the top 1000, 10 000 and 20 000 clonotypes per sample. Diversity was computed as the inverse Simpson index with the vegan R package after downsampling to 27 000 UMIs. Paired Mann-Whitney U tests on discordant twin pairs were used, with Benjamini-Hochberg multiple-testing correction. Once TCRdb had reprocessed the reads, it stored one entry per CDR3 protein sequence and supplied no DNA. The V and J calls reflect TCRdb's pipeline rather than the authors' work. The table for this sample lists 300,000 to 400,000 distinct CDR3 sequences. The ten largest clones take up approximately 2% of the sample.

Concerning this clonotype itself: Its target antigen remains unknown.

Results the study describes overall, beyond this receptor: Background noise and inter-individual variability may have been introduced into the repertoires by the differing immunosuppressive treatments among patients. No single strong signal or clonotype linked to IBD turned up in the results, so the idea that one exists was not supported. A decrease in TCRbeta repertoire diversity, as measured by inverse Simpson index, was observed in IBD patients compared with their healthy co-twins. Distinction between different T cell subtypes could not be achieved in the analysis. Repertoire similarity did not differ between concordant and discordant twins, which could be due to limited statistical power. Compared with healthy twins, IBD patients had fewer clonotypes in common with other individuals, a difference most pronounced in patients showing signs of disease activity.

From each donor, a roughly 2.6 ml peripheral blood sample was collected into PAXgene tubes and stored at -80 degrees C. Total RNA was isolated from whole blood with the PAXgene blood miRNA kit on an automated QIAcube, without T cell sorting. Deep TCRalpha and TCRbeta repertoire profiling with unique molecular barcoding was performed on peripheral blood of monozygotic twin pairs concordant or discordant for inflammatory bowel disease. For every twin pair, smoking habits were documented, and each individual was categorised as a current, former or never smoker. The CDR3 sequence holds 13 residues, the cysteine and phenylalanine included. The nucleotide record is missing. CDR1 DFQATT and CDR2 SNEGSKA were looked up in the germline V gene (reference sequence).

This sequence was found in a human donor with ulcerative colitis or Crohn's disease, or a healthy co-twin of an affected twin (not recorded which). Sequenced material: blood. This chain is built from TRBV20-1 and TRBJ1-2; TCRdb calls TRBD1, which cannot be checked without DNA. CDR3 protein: CSANRQGASGYTF.